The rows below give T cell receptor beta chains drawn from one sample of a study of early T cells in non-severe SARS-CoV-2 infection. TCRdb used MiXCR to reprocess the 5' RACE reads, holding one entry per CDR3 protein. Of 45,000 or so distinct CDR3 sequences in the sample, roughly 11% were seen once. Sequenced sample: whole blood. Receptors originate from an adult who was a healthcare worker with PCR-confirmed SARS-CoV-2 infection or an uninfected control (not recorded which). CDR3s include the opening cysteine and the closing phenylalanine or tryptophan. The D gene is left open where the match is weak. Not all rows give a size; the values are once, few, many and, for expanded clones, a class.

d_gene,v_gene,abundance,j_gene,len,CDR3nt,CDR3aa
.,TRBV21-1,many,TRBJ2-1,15,TGTGCCAGCAGCACCCGGGCCAACTCCTACAATGAGCAGTTCTTC,CASSTRANSYNEQFF
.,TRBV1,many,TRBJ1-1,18,TGCACCAGCAGCCAAGGTTTGGGAACAGGGGTCATGAACACTGAAGCTTTCTTT,CTSSQGLGTGVMNTEAFF
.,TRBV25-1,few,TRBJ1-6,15,TGTGCCAGCAGTAGGCCGGGGGCGTTAAATTCACCCCTCCACTTT,CASSRPGALNSPLHF
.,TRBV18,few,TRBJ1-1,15,TGTGCCAGCTCACCCCCCGGGGGTGGTGGGACTGAAGCTTTCTTT,CASSPPGGGGTEAFF
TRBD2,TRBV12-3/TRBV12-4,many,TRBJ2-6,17,TGTGCCAGCAGTTTTAGCGGGGGGTACTCTGGGGCCAACGTCCTGACTTTC,CASSFSGGYSGANVLTF
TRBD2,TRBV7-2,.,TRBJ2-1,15,TGTGCCAGCAGCTTAGTAGCGGGGGTAGGCGATGAGCAGTTCTTC,CASSLVAGVGDEQFF
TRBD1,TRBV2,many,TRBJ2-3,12,TGTGCCAGCAGTAAACAGGGGGATACGCAGTATTTT,CASSKQGDTQYF
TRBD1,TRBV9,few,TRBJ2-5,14,TGTGCCAGCAGCATTGGACAGGGGGCGGAGACCCAGTACTTC,CASSIGQGAETQYF
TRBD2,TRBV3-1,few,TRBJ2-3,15,TGTGCCAGTTATCGGCGGGGGAGCCCCACAGATACGCAGTATTTT,CASYRRGSPTDTQYF
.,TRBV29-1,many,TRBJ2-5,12,TGCAGCGTCCGGACTCCAGGGGAGACCCAGTACTTC,CSVRTPGETQYF
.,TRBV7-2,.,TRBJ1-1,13,TGTGCCAGCAGCTTAGGTACGGTCACTGAAGCTTTCTTT,CASSLGTVTEAFF
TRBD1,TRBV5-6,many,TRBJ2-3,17,TGTGCCAGCAGCTTGGACCGGACAGGGGGCGGGTCAGATACGCAGTATTTT,CASSLDRTGGGSDTQYF
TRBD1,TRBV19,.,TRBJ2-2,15,TGTGCCAGTAGTCGCCGGGACAGGAACACCGGGGAGCTGTTTTTT,CASSRRDRNTGELFF
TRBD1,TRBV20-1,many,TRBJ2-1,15,TGCAGTGCAAGGACAGGGGGAGACTCCTACAATGAGCAGTTCTTC,CSARTGGDSYNEQFF
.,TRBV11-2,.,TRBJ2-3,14,TGTGCCAGCAGCTTACAGGTTTTCACTGATACGCAGTATTTT,CASSLQVFTDTQYF
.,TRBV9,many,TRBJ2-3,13,TGTGCCAGCAGCGTAACCTCCGAGCTTACGCAGTATTTT,CASSVTSELTQYF
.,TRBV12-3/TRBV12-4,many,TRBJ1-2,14,TGTGCCAGCAGTTTATACAGGGAGGGCTATGGCTACACCTTC,CASSLYREGYGYTF
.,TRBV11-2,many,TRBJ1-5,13,TGTGCCAGCAGCTTAGATCTCAGCCAGCCCCAGCATTTT,CASSLDLSQPQHF
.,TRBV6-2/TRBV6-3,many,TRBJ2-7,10,TGTGCCAGCGGGAGAAACGAGCAGTACTTC,CASGRNEQYF
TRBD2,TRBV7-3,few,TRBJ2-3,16,TGTGCCAGCAGCTCCACAGCGGGGGGCGAGACAGATACGCAGTATTTT,CASSSTAGGETDTQYF
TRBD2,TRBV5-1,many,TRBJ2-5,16,TGCGCCAGCAGCTTGCCAGCGGGGGGGTTCACAGAGACCCAGTACTTC,CASSLPAGGFTETQYF
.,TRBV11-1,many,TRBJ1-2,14,TGTGCCAGCAGCTTATCGGGCAGGGACTATGGCTACACCTTC,CASSLSGRDYGYTF
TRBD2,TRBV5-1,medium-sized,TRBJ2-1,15,TGCGCCAGCGGGGAGACTAGCGGGGGTTTAAATGAGCAGTTCTTC,CASGETSGGLNEQFF
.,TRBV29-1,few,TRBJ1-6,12,TGCAGCCCTAAGGGGGAGGGATCACCCCTCCACTTT,CSPKGEGSPLHF
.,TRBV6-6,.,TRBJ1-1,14,TGTGCCAGCAGTGCACAGGGCGGGAACACTGAAGCTTTCTTT,CASSAQGGNTEAFF
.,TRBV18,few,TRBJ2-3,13,TGTGCCAGCTCACCACCTGCTTCAGATACGCAGTATTTT,CASSPPASDTQYF
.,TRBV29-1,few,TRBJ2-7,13,TGCAGCGTCGAGCCAGGTGGGGGCCACGAGCAGTACTTC,CSVEPGGGHEQYF
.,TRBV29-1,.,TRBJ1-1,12,TGCAGCGCCAGGGAGGGGGACACTGAAGCTTTCTTT,CSAREGDTEAFF
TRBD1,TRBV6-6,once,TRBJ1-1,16,TGTGCCAGCAGAGACTCAAAGGGGGCTGCGAACACTGAAGCTTTCTTT,CASRDSKGAANTEAFF
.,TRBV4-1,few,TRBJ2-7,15,TGCGCCAGCAGAACTGTCTCCGGGGCCGACTACGAGCAGTACTTC,CASRTVSGADYEQYF
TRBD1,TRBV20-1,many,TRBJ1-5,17,TGCAGTGCCTATGGGACAGGTTCGGGATATAGCAATCAGCCCCAGCATTTT,CSAYGTGSGYSNQPQHF
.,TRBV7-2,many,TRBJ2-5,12,TGTGCCAGCACTCGTGGGGCGGAGACCCAGTACTTC,CASTRGAETQYF
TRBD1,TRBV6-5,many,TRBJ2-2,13,TGTGCCAGCAGTTTGCAGGGGGCAGGGGAGCTGTTTTTT,CASSLQGAGELFF
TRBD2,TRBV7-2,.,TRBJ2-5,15,TGTGCCAGCAGCTTAGAGGCTAGCGGGGGGGATTCCCAGTACTTC,CASSLEASGGDSQYF
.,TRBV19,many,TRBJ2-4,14,TGTGCCAGTAGTATAGAACAGGTGAAAAACATTCAGTACTTC,CASSIEQVKNIQYF
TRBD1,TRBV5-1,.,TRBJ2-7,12,TGCGCCAGCTGGGACAGGTCGAACGAGCAGTACTTC,CASWDRSNEQYF
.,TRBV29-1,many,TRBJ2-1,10,TGCAGCGTTCTTAATGATGAGCAGTTCTTC,CSVLNDEQFF
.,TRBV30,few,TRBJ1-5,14,TGTGCCTGGAGCCTGGACACTAGCAATCAGCCCCAGCATTTT,CAWSLDTSNQPQHF
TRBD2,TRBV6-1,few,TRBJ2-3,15,TGTGCCAGCAGGGGATGGGCTAGCGGGGCAGATACGCAGTATTTT,CASRGWASGADTQYF
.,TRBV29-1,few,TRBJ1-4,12,TGCAGCGTTGTTTACATGGGAGAAAAACTGTTTTTT,CSVVYMGEKLFF
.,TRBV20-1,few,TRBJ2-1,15,TGCAGTGCTAGGGACTTTAGCGGTACCTACAATGAGCAGTTCTTC,CSARDFSGTYNEQFF
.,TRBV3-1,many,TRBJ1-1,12,TGTGCCAGCGTTTCCCAGACAGGTGCAGCTTTCTTT,CASVSQTGAAFF
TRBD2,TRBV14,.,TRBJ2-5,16,TGTGCCAGCAGCCGACTAGCGGGGACGTACCAAGAGACCCAGTACTTC,CASSRLAGTYQETQYF
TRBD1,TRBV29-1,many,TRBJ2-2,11,TGCAGCGGAGGACAGGACGGGGAGCTGTTTTTT,CSGGQDGELFF
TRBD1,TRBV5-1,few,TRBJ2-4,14,TGCGCCAGCAGCTCTCCGGGACAGGGAAACATTCAGTACTTC,CASSSPGQGNIQYF
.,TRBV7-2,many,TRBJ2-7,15,TGTGCCAGCAGCTTAGAGGGCGGCAGGGGGAGGGAGCAGTACTTC,CASSLEGGRGREQYF
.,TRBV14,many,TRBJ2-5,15,TGTGCCAGCAGCCCCTCGAGCAGATTTCAAGAGACCCAGTACTTC,CASSPSSRFQETQYF
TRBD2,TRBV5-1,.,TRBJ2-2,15,TGCGCCAGCAGCTTGGTAGCGGGGCTCACCGGGGAGCTGTTTTTT,CASSLVAGLTGELFF
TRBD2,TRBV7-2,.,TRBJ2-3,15,TGTGCCAGCAGCTCCAGCGGGGAAAGAATAGATACGCAGTATTTT,CASSSSGERIDTQYF
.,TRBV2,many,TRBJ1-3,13,TGTGCCAGCAGTGCCGGCAGCCGAAACACCATATATTTT,CASSAGSRNTIYF
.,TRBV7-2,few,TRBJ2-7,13,TGTGCCAGCAGCCTCGCCCCCATATACGAGCAGTACTTC,CASSLAPIYEQYF
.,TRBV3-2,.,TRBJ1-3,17,TGTGCCAGCAGCCTACCTTTGACGGTCGTCTCTGGAAACACCATATATTTT,CASSLPLTVVSGNTIYF
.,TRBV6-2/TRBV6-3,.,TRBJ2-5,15,TGTGCCAGCAGTTACACCCTAGCGCGGCAAGAGACCCAGTACTTC,CASSYTLARQETQYF
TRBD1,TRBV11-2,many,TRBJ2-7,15,TGTGCCAGCAGCGCATCCGGGACAGCATCCTACGAGCAGTACTTC,CASSASGTASYEQYF